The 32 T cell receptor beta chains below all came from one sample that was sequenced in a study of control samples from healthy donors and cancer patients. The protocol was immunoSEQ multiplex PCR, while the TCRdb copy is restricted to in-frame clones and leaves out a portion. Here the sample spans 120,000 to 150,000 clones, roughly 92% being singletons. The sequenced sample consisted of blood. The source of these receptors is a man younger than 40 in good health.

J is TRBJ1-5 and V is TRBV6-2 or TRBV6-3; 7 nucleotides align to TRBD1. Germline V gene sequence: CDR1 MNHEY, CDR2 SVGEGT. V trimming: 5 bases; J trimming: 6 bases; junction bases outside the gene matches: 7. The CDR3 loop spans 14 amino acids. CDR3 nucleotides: TGTGCCAGCAGTCTAACGACAGGGAGTCAGCCCCAGCATTTT. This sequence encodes CASSLTTGSQPQHF.

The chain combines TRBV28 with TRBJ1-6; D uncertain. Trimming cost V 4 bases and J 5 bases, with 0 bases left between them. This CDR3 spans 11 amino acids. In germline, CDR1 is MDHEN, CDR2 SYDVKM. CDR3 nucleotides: TGTGCCAGCAGTTATAATTCACCCCTCCACTTT. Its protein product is CASSYNSPLHF. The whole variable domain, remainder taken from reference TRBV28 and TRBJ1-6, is DVKVTQSSRYLVKRTGEKVFLECVQDMDHENMFWYRQDPGLGLRLIYFSYDVKMKEKGDIPEGYSVSREKKERFSLILESASTNQTSMYLCASSYNSPLHFGNGTRLTVT.

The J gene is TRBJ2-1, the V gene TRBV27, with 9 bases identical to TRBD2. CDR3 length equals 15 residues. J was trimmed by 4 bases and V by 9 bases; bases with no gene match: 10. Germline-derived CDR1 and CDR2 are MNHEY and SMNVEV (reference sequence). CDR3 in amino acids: CASEYRREGYNEQFF. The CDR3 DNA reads TGTGCCAGTGAGTATCGGCGGGAGGGATACAATGAGCAGTTCTTC.

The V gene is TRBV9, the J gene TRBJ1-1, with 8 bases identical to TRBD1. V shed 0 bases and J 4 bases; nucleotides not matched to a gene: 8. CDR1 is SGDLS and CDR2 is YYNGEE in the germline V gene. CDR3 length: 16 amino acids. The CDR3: CASSVASGGRGTEAFF. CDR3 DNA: TGTGCCAGCAGCGTAGCGTCAGGGGGCCGGGGCACTGAAGCTTTCTTT.

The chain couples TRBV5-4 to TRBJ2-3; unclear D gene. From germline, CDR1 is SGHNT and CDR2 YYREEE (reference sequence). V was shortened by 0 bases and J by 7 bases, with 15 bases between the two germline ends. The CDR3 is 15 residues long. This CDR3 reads CASSLGPMGSNTQYF. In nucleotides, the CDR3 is TGTGCCAGCAGCTTGGGGCCGATGGGGTCGAATACGCAGTATTTT.

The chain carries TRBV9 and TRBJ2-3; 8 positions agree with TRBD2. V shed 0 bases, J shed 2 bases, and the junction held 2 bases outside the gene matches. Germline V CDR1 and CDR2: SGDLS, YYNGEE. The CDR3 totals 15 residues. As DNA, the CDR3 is TGTGCCAGCAGCGTAGCGGGAGGGTTCACAGATACGCAGTATTTT. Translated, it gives CASSVAGGFTDTQYF.

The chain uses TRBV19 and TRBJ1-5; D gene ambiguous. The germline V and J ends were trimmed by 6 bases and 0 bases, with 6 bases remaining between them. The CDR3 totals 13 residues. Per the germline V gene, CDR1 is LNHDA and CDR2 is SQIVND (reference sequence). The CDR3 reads CASRKYSNQPQHF. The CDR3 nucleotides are TGTGCCAGTAGAAAGTATAGCAATCAGCCCCAGCATTTT.

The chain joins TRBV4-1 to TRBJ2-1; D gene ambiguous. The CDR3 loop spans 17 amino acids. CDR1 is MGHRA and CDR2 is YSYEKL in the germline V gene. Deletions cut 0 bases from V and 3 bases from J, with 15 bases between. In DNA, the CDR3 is TGCGCCAGCAGCCAAGATAATCTCATGCGGCTCTACAATGAGCAGTTCTTC. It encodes CASSQDNLMRLYNEQFF.

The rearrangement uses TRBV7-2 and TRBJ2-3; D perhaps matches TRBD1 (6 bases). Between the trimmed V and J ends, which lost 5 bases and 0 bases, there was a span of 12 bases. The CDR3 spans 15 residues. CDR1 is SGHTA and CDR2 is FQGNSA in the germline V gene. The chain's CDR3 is CASSRTVWSTDTQYF. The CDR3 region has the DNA TGTGCCAGCAGCCGGACAGTCTGGAGCACAGATACGCAGTATTTT.

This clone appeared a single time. The DNA of the CDR3 is TGTGCCTGGAGCGGGGACAGATACAATGAGCAGTTCTTC. Its protein product is CAWSGDRYNEQFF. The chain employs TRBV30 and TRBJ2-1; 7 bases match TRBD1. The CDR3 has 13 residues. The V gene's germline CDR1 is GTSNPN and CDR2 SVGIG (reference sequence). Germline trimming cut 3 bases from V and 4 bases from J; bases unmatched to any gene: 3.

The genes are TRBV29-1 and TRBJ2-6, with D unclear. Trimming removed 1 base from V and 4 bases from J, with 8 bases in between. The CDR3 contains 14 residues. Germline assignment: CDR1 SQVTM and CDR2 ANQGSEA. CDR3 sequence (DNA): TGCAGCGTTGAAGCGGAGTCCGGGGCCAACGTCCTGACTTTC. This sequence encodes CSVEAESGANVLTF.

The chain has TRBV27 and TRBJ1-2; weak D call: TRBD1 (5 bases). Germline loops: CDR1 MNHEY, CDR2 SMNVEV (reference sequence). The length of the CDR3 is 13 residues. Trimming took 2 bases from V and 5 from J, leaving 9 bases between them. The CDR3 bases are TGTGCCAGCAGTTTAACTCAGGGATATGGCTACACCTTC. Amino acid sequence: CASSLTQGYGYTF.

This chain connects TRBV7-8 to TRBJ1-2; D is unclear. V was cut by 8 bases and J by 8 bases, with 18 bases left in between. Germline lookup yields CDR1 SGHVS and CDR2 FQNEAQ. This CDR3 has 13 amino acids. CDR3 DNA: TGTGCCAGCTCTTCCCGTGGTTTCTCCGGCTACACCTTC. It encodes CASSSRGFSGYTF.

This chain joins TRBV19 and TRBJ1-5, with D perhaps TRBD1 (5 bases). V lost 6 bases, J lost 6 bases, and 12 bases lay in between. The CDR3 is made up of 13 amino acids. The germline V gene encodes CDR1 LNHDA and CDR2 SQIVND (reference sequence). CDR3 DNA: TGTGCCAGTAGCCTCGATCAGGGTCAGCCCCAGCATTTT. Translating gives CASSLDQGQPQHF.

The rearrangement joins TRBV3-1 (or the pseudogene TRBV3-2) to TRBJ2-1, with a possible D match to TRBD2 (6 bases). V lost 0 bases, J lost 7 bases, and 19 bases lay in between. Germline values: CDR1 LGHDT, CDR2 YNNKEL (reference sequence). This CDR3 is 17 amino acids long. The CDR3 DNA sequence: TGTGCCAGCAGCCAAGATCCGGGCGGGAATTTGTGGAATGAGCAGTTCTTC. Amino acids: CASSQDPGGNLWNEQFF.

The CDR3 is CASRTGTRYTGELFF. CDR3 nucleotide sequence: TGCGCCAGCAGAACCGGGACACGCTACACCGGGGAGCTGTTTTTT. V is TRBV5-1 and J is TRBJ2-2, with D tentatively TRBD1 (6 bases). CDR3 size: 15 residues. Trimming shortened V by 5 bases and J by 3 bases, and 14 bases separated the two germline ends. The germline V gene has CDR1 SGHRS and CDR2 YFSETQ. Filled out from reference TRBV5-1 and TRBJ2-2, the complete variable domain reads KAGVTQTPRYLIKTRGQQVTLSCSPISGHRSVSWYQQTPGQGLQFLFEYFSETQRNKGNFPGRFSGRQFSNSRSEMNVSTLELGDSALYLCASRTGTRYTGELFFGEGSRLTVL.

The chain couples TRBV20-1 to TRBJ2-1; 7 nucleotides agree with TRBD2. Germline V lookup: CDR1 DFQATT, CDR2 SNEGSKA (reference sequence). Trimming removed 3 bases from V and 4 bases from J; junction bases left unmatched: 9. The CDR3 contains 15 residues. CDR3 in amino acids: CSASPGGSDYNEQFF. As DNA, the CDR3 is TGCAGTGCTAGTCCGGGCGGGAGTGATTACAATGAGCAGTTCTTC.

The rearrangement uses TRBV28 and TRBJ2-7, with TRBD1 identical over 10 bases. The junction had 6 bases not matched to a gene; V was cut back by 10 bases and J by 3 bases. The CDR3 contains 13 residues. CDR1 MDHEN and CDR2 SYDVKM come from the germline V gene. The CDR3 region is CATETGGGYEQYF. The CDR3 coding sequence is TGTGCCACTGAGACAGGGGGCGGCTACGAGCAGTACTTC.

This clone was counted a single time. CDR3 amino acids: CATIERTGGNTEAFF. CDR3 in DNA: TGTGCCACCATCGAACGGACAGGGGGGAACACTGAAGCTTTCTTT. This chain joins TRBV15 and TRBJ1-1, with TRBD1 identical over 10 bases. CDR3 length equals 15 residues. V gave up 7 bases and J gave up 1 base; unmatched junction bases: 6. CDR1 is LNHNV and CDR2 is YYDKDF in the germline V gene (reference sequence). The full variable domain, in which reference TRBV15 and TRBJ1-1 provide the parts outside the CDR3, is DAMVIQNPRYQVTQFGKPVTLSCSQTLNHNVMYWYQQKSSQAPKLLFHYYDKDFNNEADTPDNFQSRRPNTSFCFLDIRSPGLGDTAMYLCATIERTGGNTEAFFGQGTRLTVV.

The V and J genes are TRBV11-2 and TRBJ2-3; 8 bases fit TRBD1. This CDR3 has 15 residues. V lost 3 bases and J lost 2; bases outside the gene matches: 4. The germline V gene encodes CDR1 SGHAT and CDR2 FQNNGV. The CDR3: CASSFSRGLTDTQYF. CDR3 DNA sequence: TGTGCCAGCAGCTTTTCCAGGGGGCTCACAGATACGCAGTATTTT.

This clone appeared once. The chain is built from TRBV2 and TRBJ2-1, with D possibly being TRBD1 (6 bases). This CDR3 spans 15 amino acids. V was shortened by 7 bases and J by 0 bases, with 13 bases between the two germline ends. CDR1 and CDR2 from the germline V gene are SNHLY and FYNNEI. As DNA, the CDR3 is TGTGCCAGCATTCACGGACAGAGCTCCTACAATGAGCAGTTCTTC. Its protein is CASIHGQSSYNEQFF. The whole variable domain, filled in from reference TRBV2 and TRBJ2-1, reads EPEVTQTPSHQVTQMGQEVILRCVPISNHLYFYWYRQILGQKVEFLVSFYNNEISEKSEIFDDQFSVERPDGSNFTLKIRSTKLEDSAMYFCASIHGQSSYNEQFFGPGTRLTVL.

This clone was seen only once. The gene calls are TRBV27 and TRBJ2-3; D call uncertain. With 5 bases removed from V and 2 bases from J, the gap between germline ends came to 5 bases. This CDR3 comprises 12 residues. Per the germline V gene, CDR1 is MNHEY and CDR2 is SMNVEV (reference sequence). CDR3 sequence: CASSKSTDTQYF. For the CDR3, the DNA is TGTGCCAGCAGTAAATCCACAGATACGCAGTATTTT.

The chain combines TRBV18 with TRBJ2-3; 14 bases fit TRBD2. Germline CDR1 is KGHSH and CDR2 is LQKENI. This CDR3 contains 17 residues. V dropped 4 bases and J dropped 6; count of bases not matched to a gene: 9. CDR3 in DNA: TGTGCCAGCTCACGTGGAGGGACTAGCGGGAGTCTCGATACGCAGTATTTT. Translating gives CASSRGGTSGSLDTQYF.

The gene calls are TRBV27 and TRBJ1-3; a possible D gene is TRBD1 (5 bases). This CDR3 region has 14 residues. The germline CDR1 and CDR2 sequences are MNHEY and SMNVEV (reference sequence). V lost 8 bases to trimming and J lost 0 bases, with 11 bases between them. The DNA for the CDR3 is TGTGCCAGCGGGGGACGGAGCTCTGGAAACACCATATATTTT. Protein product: CASGGRSSGNTIYF.

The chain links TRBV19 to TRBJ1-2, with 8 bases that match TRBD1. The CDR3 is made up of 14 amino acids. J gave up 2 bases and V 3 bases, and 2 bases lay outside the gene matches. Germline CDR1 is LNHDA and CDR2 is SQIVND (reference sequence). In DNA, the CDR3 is TGTGCCAGTAGTATGGGACAGGTCAACTATGGCTACACCTTC. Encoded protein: CASSMGQVNYGYTF.

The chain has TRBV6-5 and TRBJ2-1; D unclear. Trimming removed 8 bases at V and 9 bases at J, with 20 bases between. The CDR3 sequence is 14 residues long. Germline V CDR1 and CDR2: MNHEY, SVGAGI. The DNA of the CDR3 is TGTGCCAGCCTCACGAGAGGCCTCCGTGGTGAGCAGTTCTTC. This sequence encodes CASLTRGLRGEQFF.

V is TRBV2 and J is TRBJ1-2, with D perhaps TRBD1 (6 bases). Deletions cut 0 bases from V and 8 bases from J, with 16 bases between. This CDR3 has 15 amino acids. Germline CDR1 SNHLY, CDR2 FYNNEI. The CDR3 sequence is CASSEALPGDRGYTF. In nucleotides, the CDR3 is TGTGCCAGCAGTGAAGCGCTACCAGGGGATCGAGGCTACACCTTC.

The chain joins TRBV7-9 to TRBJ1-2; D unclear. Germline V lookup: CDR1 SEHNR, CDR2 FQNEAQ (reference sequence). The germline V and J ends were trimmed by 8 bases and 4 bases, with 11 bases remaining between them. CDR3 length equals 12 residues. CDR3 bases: TGTGCCAGCCGCGGTTTAGGCTATGGCTACACCTTC. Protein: CASRGLGYGYTF.

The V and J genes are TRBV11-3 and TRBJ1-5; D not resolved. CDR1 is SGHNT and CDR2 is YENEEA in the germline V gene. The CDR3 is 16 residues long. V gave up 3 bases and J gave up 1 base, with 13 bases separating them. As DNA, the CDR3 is TGTGCCAGCAGCTTGTCGGCAACAAGCAGCAATCAGCCCCAGCATTTT. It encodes CASSLSATSSNQPQHF.

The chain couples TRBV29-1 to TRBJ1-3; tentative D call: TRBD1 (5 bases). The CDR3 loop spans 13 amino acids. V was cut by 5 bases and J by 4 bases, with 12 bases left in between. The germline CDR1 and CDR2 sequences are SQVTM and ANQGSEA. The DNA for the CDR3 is TGCAGCGTTCTACGGGGCTTCGGAAACACCATATATTTT. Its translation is CSVLRGFGNTIYF.

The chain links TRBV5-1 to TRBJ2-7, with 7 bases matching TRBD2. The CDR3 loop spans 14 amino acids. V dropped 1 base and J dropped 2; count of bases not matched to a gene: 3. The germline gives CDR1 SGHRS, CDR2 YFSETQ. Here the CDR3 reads CASSLSGGTYEQYF. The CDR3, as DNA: TGCGCCAGCAGCTTGTCCGGGGGGACCTACGAGCAGTACTTC.

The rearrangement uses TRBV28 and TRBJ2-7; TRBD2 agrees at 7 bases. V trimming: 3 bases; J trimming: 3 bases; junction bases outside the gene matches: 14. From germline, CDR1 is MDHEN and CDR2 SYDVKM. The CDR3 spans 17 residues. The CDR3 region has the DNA TGTGCCAGCAGTTTTCAAAAACTAGCGATGACTTACTACGAGCAGTACTTC. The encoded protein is CASSFQKLAMTYYEQYF.